This T cell receptor beta chain was recorded in a study of blood T cell repertoires in COVID-19. V gave up 4 bases and J gave up 3 bases, with 11 bases separating them. The CDR3 consists of 14 residues. Germline CDR1 and CDR2: SGHKS and YYEKEE (reference sequence). Generated by immunoSEQ multiplex PCR, the TCRdb table keeps only in-frame clones and is missing some. The sample carries 200,000 to 250,000 clones, around 90% recorded once. Participant-reported clinical history was the basis for cohort assignment. V and J are TRBV5-5 and TRBJ2-1, with D possibly TRBD1 on 5 matching bases. Sequences were obtained from PBMCs or T cells enriched from blood (not recorded which). The receptor was isolated from a woman aged 45-65 years with acute COVID-19. CDR3 amino acids: CASSEDSIYNEQFF. CDR3 nucleotide sequence: TGTGCCAGCAGCGAAGACAGCATCTACAATGAGCAGTTCTTC.